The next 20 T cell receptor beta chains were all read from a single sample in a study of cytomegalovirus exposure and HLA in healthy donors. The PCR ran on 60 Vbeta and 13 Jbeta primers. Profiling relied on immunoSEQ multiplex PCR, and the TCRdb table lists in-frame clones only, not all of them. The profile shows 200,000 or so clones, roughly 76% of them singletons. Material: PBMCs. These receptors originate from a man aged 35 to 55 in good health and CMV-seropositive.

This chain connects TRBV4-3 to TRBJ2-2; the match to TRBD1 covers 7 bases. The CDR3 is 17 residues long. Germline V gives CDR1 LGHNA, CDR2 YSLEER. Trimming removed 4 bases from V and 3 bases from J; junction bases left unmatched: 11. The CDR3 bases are TGCGCCAGCAGCCGATATAAAGGGGGCTTGGACACCGGGGAGCTGTTTTTT. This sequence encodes CASSRYKGGLDTGELFF.

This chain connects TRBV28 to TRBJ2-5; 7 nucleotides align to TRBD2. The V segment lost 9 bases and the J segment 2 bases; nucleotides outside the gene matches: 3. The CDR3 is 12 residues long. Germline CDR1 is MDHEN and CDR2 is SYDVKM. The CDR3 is CASTSAQETQYF. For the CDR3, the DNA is TGTGCCAGTACTAGCGCACAAGAGACCCAGTACTTC.

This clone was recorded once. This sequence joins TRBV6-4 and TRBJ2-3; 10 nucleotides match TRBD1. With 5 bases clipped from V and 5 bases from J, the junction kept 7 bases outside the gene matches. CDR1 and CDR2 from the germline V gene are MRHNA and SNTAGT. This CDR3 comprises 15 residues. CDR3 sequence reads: CASSPGQGVGDTQYF. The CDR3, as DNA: TGTGCCAGCAGTCCCGGACAGGGGGTCGGAGATACGCAGTATTTT.

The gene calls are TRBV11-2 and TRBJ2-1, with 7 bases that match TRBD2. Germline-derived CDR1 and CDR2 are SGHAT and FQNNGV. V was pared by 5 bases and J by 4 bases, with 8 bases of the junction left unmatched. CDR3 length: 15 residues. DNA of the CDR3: TGTGCCAGCAGCAACTCGGGGGGATCTTACAATGAGCAGTTCTTC. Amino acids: CASSNSGGSYNEQFF.

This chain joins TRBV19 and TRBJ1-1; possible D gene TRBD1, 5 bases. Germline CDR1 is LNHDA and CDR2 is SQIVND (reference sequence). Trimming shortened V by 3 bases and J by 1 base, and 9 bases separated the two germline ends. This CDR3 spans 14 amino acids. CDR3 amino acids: CASSIQGTNTEAFF. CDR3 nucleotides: TGTGCCAGTAGTATTCAGGGAACGAACACTGAAGCTTTCTTT.

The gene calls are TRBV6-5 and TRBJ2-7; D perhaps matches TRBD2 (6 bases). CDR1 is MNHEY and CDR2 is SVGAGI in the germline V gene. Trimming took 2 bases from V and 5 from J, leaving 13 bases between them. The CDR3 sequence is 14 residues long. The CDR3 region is CASSYELGGHEQYF. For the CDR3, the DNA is TGTGCCAGCAGTTACGAACTGGGAGGCCACGAGCAGTACTTC.

CDR3 bases: TGTGCCAGCAGTTCCCCCCTCAGCACAGATACGCAGTATTTT. Its protein is CASSSPLSTDTQYF. The gene calls are TRBV28 and TRBJ2-3; D is unclear. V lost 4 bases and J lost 0, with 8 bases in between. The CDR3 loop spans 14 amino acids. Germline assignment: CDR1 MDHEN and CDR2 SYDVKM.

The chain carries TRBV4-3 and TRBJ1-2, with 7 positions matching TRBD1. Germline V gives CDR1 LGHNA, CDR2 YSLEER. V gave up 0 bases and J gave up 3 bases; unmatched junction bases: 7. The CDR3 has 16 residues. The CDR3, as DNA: TGCGCCAGCAGCCAAGATTTCGCAGGGGGAGACTATGGCTACACCTTC. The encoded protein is CASSQDFAGGDYGYTF.

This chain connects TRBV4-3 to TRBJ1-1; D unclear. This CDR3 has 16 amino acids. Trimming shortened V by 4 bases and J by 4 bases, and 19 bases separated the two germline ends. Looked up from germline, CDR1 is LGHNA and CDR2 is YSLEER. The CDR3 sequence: CASSPSLGPFGTEAFF. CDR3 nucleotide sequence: TGCGCCAGCAGCCCCTCCCTAGGCCCCTTCGGCACTGAAGCTTTCTTT.

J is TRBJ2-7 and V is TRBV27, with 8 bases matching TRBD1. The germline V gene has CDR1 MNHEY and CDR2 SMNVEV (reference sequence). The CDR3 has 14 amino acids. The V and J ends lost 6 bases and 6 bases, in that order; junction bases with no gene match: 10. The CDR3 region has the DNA TGTGCCAGCAGACCGGGACAGGCCCCTTTCGAGCAGTACTTC. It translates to CASRPGQAPFEQYF.

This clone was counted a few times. The CDR3 loop reads CASSVGPDSGEQYF. The CDR3 DNA sequence: TGTGCCAGCAGCGTAGGCCCGGACTCGGGCGAGCAGTACTTC. The chain is built from TRBV9 and TRBJ2-7, with D tentatively TRBD2 (5 bases). The germline CDR1 and CDR2 sequences are SGDLS and YYNGEE. This CDR3 contains 14 residues. Trimming removed 0 bases from V and 6 bases from J, with 13 bases in between.

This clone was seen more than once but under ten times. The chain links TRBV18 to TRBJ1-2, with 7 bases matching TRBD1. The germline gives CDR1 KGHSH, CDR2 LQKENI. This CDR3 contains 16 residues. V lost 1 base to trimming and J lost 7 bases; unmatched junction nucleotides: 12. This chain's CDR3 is CASSPLDRVEGSGYTF. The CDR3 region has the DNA TGTGCCAGCTCACCACTAGACAGGGTGGAAGGCTCTGGCTACACCTTC.

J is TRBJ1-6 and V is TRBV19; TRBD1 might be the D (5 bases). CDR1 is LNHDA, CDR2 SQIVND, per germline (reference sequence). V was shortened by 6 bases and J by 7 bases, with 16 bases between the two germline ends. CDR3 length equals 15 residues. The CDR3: CASSHNRLRNSPLHF. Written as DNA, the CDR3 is TGTGCCAGTAGCCATAACAGGTTAAGGAATTCACCCCTCCACTTT.

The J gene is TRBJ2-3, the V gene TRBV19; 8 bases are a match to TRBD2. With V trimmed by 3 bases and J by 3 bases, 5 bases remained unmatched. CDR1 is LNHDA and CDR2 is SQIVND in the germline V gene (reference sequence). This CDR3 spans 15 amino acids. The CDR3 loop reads CASSMGGGNTDTQYF. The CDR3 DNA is TGTGCCAGTAGTATGGGCGGGGGGAATACAGATACGCAGTATTTT.

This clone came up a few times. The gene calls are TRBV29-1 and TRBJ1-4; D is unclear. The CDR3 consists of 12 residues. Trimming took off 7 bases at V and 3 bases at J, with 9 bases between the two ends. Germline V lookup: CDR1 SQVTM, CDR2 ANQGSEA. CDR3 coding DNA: TGCAGCGGAGGTTGGGCTAATGAAAAACTGTTTTTT. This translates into CSGGWANEKLFF.

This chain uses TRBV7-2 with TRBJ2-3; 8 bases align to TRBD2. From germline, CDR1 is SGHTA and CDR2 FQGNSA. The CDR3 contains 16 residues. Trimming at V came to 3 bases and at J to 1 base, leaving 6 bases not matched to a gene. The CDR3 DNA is TGTGCCAGCAGCTTGACCCCGGGACTAGGCACAGATACGCAGTATTTT. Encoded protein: CASSLTPGLGTDTQYF.

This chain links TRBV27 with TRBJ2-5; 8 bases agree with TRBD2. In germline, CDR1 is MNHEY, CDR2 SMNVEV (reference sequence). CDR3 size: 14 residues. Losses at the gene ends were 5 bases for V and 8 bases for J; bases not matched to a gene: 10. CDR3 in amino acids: CASSPGGLGTTQYF. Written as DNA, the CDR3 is TGTGCCAGCAGTCCCGGGGGACTAGGTACCACCCAGTACTTC.

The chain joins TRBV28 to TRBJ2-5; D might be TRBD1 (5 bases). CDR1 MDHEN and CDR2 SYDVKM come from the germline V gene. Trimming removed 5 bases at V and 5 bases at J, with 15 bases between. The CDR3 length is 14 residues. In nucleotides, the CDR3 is TGTGCCAGCAGTACCCCAGGGCGACGGGAGACCCAGTACTTC. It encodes CASSTPGRRETQYF.

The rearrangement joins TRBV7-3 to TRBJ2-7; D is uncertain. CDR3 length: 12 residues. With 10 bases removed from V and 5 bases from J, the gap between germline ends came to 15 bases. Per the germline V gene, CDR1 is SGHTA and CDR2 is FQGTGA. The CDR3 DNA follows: TGTGCCAACACCCCTGGGCCCAACGAGCAGTACTTC. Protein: CANTPGPNEQYF.

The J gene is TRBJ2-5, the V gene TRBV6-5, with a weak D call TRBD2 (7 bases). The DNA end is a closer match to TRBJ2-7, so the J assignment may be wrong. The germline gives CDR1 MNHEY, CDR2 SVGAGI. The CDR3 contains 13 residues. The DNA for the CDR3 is TGTGCCAGCGGGGGCTCGGGGGGCTACGAGCAGTACTTC. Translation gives CASGGSGGYEQYF.